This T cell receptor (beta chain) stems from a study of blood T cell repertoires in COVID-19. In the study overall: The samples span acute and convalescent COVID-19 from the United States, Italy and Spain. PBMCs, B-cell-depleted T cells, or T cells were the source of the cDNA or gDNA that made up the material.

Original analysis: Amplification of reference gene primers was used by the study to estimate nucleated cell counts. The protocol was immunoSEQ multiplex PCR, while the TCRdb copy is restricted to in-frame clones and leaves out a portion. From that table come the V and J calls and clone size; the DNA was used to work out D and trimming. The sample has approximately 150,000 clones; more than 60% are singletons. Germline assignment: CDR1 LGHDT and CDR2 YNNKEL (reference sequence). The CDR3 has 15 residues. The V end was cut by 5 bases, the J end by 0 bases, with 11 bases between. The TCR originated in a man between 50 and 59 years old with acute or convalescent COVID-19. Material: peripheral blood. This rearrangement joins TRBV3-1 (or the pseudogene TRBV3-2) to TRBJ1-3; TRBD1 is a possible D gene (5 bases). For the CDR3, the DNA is TGTGCCAGCAGCTCGGGACTGATCTCTGGAAACACCATATATTTT. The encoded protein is CASSSGLISGNTIYF.